Shown below are 6 T cell receptor beta chains from a single sample sequenced in a study of shared clonotypes between healthy human individuals. Libraries were prepared by immunoSEQ multiplex PCR; TCRdb keeps only in-frame clonotypes and omits some of them. The sample has 550,000 to 850,000 clones; roughly two thirds are singletons. Sequencing was done on a sample of memory CD4+ T cells sorted from blood. Subset defined: CD45RA-negative fraction. The receptors come from a woman in her 30s in good health.

The chain uses TRBV19 and TRBJ1-1, with TRBD1 matching over 10 bases. Losses at the gene ends were 3 bases for V and 4 bases for J; bases not matched to a gene: 11. This CDR3 is 17 amino acids long. Germline CDR1 LNHDA, CDR2 SQIVND (reference sequence). Here the CDR3 reads CASSILSGTGDITEAFF. The DNA of the CDR3 is TGTGCCAGTAGTATTTTATCCGGGACAGGGGACATCACTGAAGCTTTCTTT.

This clone was seen only once. This rearrangement joins TRBV30 to TRBJ2-1, with 8 bases aligning to TRBD1. Germline assignment: CDR1 GTSNPN and CDR2 SVGIG (reference sequence). The CDR3 contains 13 residues. V dropped 7 bases and J dropped 7; count of bases not matched to a gene: 9. The chain's CDR3 is CASPDRVRNEQFF. CDR3 bases: TGTGCCTCCCCGGACAGGGTACGGAATGAGCAGTTCTTC.

J is TRBJ2-1 and V is TRBV5-1, with TRBD2 matching over 7 bases. CDR1 SGHRS and CDR2 YFSETQ come from the germline V gene. This CDR3 comprises 16 residues. V was clipped by 0 bases and J by 7 bases; unmatched bases: 10. CDR3 nucleotide sequence: TGCGCCAGCAGCTTGGGGCTAGCGGTTGGGTCAAATGAGCAGTTCTTC. Protein sequence: CASSLGLAVGSNEQFF.

The chain has TRBV29-1 and TRBJ2-5; TRBD2 agrees at 12 bases. Germline values: CDR1 SQVTM, CDR2 ANQGSEA. J lost 5 bases, V lost 6 bases, and 19 bases had no gene match. The CDR3 runs 18 residues. CDR3 DNA: TGCAGCGTCCCTACCCGTTCTCGACTAGCGGGAGAGGGGGAGACCCAGTACTTC. It translates to CSVPTRSRLAGEGETQYF.

This chain uses TRBV19 with TRBJ1-1; 8 nucleotides match TRBD1. The germline V gene encodes CDR1 LNHDA and CDR2 SQIVND (reference sequence). V shed 3 bases, J shed 1 base, and the junction held 4 bases outside the gene matches. The CDR3 totals 15 residues. The CDR3 region has the DNA TGTGCCAGTAGTATGATTGGACAGGGGAACACTGAAGCTTTCTTT. Translated, it gives CASSMIGQGNTEAFF.

V usage is TRBV2 and J usage is TRBJ1-3; TRBD1 matches 7 bases. The CDR3 length is 14 residues. Per the germline V gene, CDR1 is SNHLY and CDR2 is FYNNEI. The V and J ends lost 4 bases and 4 bases, in that order; junction bases with no gene match: 4. This CDR3 reads CASSAWDRGNTIYF. The DNA for the CDR3 is TGTGCCAGCAGTGCATGGGACAGAGGAAACACCATATATTTT.